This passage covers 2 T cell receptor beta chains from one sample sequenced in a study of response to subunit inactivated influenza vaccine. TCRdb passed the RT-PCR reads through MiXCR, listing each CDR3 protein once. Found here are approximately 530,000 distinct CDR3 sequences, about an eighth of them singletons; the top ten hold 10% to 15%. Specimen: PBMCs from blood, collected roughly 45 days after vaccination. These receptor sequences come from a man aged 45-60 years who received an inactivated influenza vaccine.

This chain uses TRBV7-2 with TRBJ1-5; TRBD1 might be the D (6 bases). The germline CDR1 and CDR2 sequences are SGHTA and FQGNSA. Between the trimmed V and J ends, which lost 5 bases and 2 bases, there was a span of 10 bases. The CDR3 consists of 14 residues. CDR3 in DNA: TGTGCCAGCAGCCCAGGGGTTGGCAATCAGCCCCAGCATTTT. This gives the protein CASSPGVGNQPQHF.

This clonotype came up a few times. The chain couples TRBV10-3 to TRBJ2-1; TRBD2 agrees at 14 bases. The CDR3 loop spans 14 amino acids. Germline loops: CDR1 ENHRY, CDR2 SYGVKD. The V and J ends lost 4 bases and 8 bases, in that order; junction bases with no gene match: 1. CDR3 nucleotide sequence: TGTGCCATCAGTGGGACTAGCGGGGGGTATGAGCAGTTCTTC. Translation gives CAISGTSGGYEQFF.